This T cell receptor beta chain is from a study of cytomegalovirus exposure and HLA in healthy donors. General study results and limits: Later on, a genetic analysis was performed. It linked a missense variant in DCLRE1C with V- and J-gene trimming of TCR beta. One cluster of highly shared sequence variants probably arose as a sequencing artifact.

A remark on this clone: Its antigen is still unknown.

Germline V gives CDR1 SGHNT, CDR2 YENEEA. V shed 0 bases and J shed 5 bases, with 8 bases lying between them. The CDR3 consists of 13 residues. Primers for the PCR totalled 60 Vbeta and 13 Jbeta. In the original analysis: Later, 80 million or so unique TCR beta chains were counted in an analysis, and approximately 10 million of them were shared. This table comes from immunoSEQ multiplex PCR, and its TCRdb copy is limited to in-frame clones, with some not included. For V, J and clone size, that table is used; D and trimming come from the DNA. The data show about 140,000 clones, with 61% seen just once and around 1.8% held by the top ten. The donors gave bone marrow, and they were healthy.

Input material: PBMCs. The genes are TRBV11-3 and TRBJ2-7, with D perhaps matching TRBD1 (5 bases). The TCR originated in a male donor in good health and CMV-seronegative. Here the CDR3 reads CASSLESGNEQYF. CDR3 nucleotides: TGTGCCAGCAGCTTAGAGTCAGGGAACGAGCAGTACTTC.